This TCR beta chain was profiled in a study of CD8 T cells in Susac syndrome. An input of roughly 0.45 to 1 ug of RNA was subjected to reverse transcription using random hexamers. It was immunoSEQ multiplex PCR that amplified TCR beta CDR3 across 54 Vbeta and 13 Jbeta. MiXCR, applied by TCRdb to the immunoSEQ multiplex PCR reads, yields one record per CDR3 protein. The sample lists fewer than 250,000 distinct CDR3 sequences; 80% to 95% were seen once. Note on this clonotype: Antigen specificity is unknown.

Sequencing targeted TCR beta in T cells from blood (CD8+ and CD4+). While CD8+ and CD4+ T cells were isolated negatively, TEMRA cells were enriched by FACS. Study-level points and caveats: As acknowledged by the study, its TCR sequencing and HLA analysis included a relatively small number of individuals.

The CDR3 runs 13 residues. V dropped 0 bases and J dropped 1 base, with 4 bases sitting between them. Per germline, CDR1 SGHRS and CDR2 YFSETQ. This clonotype was sampled from a human donor in good health. The specimen sequenced was CD4+ T cells from PBMCs. V usage is TRBV5-1 and J usage is TRBJ1-2; D gene uncertain. CDR3 sequence reads: CASSLDVNYGYTF. The CDR3, as DNA: TGCGCCAGCAGCTTGGACGTTAACTATGGCTACACCTTC.